This TCR beta chain was captured by sequencing in a study of T cell changes during pregnancy in multiple sclerosis. The method was immunoSEQ multiplex PCR; TCRdb's version includes in-frame clones alone and lacks a portion of them. The repertoire has about 57,000 clones, approximately 93% of them found once; the top ten carry more than 1.5%. Germline V gene data show CDR1 as MNHNY and CDR2 as SVGAGI (reference sequence). The V gene lost 0 bases and the J gene lost 3 bases, with 11 bases spanning the gap. This CDR3 has 15 amino acids. Sequenced material: peripheral blood, taken after pregnancy. This TCR was recovered from a female donor with multiple sclerosis, enrolled in a pregnancy study. This rearrangement joins TRBV6-6 to TRBJ1-2; D remains unclear. In DNA, the CDR3 is TGTGCCAGCAGTTACTCCGGGGAATTTTACTATGGCTACACCTTC. This translates into CASSYSGEFYYGYTF.